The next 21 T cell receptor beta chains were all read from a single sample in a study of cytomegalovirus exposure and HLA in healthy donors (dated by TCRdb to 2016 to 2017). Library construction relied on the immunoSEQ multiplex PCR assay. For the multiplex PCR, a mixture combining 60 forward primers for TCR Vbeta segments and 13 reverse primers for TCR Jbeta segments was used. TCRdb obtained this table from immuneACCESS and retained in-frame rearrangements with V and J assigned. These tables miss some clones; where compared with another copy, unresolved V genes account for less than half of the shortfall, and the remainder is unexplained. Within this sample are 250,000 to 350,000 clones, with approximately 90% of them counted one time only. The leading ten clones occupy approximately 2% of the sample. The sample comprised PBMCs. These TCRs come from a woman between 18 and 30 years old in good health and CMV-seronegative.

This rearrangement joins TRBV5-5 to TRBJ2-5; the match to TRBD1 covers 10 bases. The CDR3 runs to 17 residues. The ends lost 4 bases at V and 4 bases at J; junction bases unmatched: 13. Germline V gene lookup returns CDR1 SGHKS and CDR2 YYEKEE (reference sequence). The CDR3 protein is CASSVGDRGLARETQYF. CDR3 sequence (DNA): TGTGCCAGCAGCGTCGGGGACAGGGGATTGGCGAGAGAGACCCAGTACTTC.

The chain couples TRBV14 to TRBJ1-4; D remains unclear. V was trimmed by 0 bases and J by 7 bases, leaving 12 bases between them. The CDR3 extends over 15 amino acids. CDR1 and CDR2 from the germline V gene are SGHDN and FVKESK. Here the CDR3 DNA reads TGTGCCAGCAGCCAAGACCGGGTAATGGGTGAAAAACTGTTTTTT. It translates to CASSQDRVMGEKLFF.

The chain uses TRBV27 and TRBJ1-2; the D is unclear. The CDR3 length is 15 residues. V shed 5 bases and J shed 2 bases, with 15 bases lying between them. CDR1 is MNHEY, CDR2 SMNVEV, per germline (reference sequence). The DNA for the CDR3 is TGTGCCAGCAGTCACCGTTTGAGGGCGAACTATGGCTACACCTTC. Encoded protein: CASSHRLRANYGYTF.

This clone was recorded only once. The CDR3 protein is CASSSLRSGQANYGYTF. CDR3 nucleotide sequence: TGTGCCAGCAGCTCCCTAAGAAGCGGACAGGCTAACTATGGCTACACCTTC. The J gene is TRBJ1-2, the V gene TRBV7-8; 7 nucleotides align to TRBD1. This CDR3 is 17 amino acids long. The V gene's germline CDR1 is SGHVS and CDR2 FQNEAQ. V shed 4 bases, J shed 0 bases, and the junction held 11 bases outside the gene matches.

DNA for the CDR3: TGTGCCAGCAGTTACTCAAGGGACAGGGACGAGCAGTACTTC. Amino acid sequence: CASSYSRDRDEQYF. J is TRBJ2-7 and V is TRBV6-5; 9 bases align to TRBD1. Germline assignment: CDR1 MNHEY and CDR2 SVGAGI. This CDR3 is built from 14 residues. The V gene end was trimmed by 0 bases and the J gene end by 5 bases; junction bases not matched to a gene: 2.

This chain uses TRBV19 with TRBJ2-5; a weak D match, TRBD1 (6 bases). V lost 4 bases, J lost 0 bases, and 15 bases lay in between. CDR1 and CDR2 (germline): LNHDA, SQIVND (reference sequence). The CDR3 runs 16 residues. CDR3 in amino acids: CASSTWTEMYQETQYF. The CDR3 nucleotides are TGTGCCAGTAGTACATGGACAGAAATGTACCAAGAGACCCAGTACTTC.

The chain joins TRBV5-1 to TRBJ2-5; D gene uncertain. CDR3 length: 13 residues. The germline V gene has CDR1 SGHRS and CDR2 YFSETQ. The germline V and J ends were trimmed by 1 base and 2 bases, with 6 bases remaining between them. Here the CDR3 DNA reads TGCGCCAGCAGCTTGCGAGCGCAAGAGACCCAGTACTTC. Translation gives CASSLRAQETQYF.

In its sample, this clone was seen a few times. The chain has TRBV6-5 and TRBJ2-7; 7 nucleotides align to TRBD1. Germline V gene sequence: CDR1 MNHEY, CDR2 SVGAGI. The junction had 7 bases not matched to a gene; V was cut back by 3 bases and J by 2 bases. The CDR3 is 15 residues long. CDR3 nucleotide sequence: TGTGCCAGCAGTTATGATCCGGGACAGCCCTACGAGCAGTACTTC. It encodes CASSYDPGQPYEQYF.

The CDR3 loop is CASSYETGQTDYGYTF. The CDR3 DNA follows: TGTGCCAGCTCGTACGAGACGGGACAGACTGACTATGGCTACACCTTC. The chain is built from TRBV18 and TRBJ1-2; TRBD1 agrees at 7 bases. The CDR3 has 16 amino acids. CDR1 KGHSH and CDR2 LQKENI come from the germline V gene. The V and J ends lost 6 bases and 3 bases, in that order; junction bases with no gene match: 13. Full variable domain (remainder filled in from reference TRBV18 and TRBJ1-2): NAGVMQNPRHLVRRRGQEARLRCSPMKGHSHVYWYRQLPEEGLKFMVYLQKENIIDESGMPKERFSAEFPKEGPSILRIQQVVRGDSAAYFCASSYETGQTDYGYTFGSGTRLTVV.

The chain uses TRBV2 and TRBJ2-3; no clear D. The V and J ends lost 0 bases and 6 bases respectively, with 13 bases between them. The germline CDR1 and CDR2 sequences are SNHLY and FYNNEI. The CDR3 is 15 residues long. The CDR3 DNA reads TGTGCCAGCAGTGAAGCCCCCCCTAGTCTGGATACGCAGTATTTT. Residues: CASSEAPPSLDTQYF.

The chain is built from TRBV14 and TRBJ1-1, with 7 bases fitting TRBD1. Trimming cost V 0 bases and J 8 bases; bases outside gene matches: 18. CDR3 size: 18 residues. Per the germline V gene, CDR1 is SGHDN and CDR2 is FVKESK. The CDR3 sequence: CASSQEEERRQGGPEAFF. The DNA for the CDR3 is TGTGCCAGCAGCCAAGAAGAAGAGAGGAGACAGGGAGGCCCCGAAGCTTTCTTT.

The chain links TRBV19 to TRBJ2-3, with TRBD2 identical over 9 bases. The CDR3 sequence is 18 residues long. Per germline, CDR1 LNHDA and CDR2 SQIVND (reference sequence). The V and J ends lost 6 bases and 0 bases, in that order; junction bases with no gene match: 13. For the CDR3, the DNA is TGTGCCAGTAGCCTCACCCCACTGCTAGCGGGGAGCACAGATACGCAGTATTTT. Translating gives CASSLTPLLAGSTDTQYF.

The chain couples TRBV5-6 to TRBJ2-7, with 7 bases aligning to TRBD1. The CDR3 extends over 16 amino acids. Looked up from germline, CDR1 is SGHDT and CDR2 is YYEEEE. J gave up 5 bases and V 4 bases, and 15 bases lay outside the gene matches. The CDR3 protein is CASSASIQQGLHEQYF. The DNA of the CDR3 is TGTGCCAGCAGCGCATCTATTCAACAGGGGCTCCACGAGCAGTACTTC.

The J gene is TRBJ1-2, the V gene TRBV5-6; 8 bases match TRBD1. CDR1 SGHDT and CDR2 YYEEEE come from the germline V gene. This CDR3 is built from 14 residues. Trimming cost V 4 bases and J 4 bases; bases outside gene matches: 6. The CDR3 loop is CASSLGTGPYGYTF. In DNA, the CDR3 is TGTGCCAGCAGCCTAGGGACAGGACCCTATGGCTACACCTTC.

The CDR3 reads CASSPPTGGVGYTF. Here the CDR3 DNA reads TGCGCCAGCAGCCCTCCAACAGGGGGCGTGGGCTACACCTTC. V gene TRBV4-1 combines with J gene TRBJ1-2; 9 bases match TRBD1. Per germline, CDR1 MGHRA and CDR2 YSYEKL. After removal of 4 bases from V and 8 bases from J, the junction contained 8 bases not matched to a gene. This CDR3 is built from 14 residues.

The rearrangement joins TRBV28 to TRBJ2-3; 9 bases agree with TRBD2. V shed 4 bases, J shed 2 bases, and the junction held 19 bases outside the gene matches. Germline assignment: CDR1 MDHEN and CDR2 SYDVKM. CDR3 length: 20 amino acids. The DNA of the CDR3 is TGTGCCAGCAGTTCCTATTCTGCCCACAAGCGGGGGGCTTACACAGATACGCAGTATTTT. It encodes CASSSYSAHKRGAYTDTQYF.

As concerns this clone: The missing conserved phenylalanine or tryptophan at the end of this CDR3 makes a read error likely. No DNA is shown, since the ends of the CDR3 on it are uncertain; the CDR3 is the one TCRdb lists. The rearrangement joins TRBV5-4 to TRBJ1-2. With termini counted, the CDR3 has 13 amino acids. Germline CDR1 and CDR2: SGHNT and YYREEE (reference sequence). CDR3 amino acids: CASSFDEGRHEAL.

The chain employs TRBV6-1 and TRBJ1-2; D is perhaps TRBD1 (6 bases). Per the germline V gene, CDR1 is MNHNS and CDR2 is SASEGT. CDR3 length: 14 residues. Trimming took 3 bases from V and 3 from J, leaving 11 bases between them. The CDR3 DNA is TGTGCCAGCAGTGAGGGGGGGCGAGACTATGGCTACACCTTC. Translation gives CASSEGGRDYGYTF.

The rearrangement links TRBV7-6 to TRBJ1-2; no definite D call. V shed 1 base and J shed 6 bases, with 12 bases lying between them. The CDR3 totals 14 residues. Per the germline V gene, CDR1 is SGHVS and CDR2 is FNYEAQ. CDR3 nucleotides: TGTGCCAGCAGCTTAGGATTTGGAGGCGATGGCTACACCTTC. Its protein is CASSLGFGGDGYTF.

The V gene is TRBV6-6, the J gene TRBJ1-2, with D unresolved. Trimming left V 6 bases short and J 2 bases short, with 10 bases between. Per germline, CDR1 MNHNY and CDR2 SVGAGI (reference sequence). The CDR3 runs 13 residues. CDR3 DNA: TGTGCCAGCAGCCCCCCGGGGAACTATGGCTACACCTTC. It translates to CASSPPGNYGYTF.

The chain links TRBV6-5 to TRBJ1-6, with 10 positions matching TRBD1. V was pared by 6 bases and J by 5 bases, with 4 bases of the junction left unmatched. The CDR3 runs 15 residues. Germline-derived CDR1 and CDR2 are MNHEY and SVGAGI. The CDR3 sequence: CASSSGTGDNSPLHF. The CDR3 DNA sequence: TGTGCCAGCAGCTCCGGGACAGGGGATAATTCACCCCTCCACTTT.